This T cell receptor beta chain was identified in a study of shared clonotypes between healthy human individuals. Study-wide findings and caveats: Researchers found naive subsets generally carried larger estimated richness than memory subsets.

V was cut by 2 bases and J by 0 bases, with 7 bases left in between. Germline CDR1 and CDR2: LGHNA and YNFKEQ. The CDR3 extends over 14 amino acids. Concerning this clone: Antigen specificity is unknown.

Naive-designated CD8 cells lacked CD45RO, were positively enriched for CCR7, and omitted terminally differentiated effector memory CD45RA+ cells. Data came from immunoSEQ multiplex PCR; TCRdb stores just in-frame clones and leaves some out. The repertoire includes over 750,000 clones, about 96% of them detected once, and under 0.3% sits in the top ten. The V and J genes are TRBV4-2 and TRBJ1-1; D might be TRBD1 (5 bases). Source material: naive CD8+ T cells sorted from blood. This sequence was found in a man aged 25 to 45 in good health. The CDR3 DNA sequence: TGTGCCAGCAGCCAAACACAGGTGAACACTGAAGCTTTCTTT. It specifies CASSQTQVNTEAFF.